The clone carrying this T cell receptor beta chain turned up a few times. Authors' methods: Reference gene primer amplification yielded estimated nucleated cell counts. Assay used: immunoSEQ multiplex PCR; TCRdb lists only in-frame clones, some missing. That table supplies the V and J calls and clone size; D and trimming were determined from the DNA. The sample includes about 82,000 clones, roughly 80% of them seen just once. CDR3 length equals 13 residues. Germline values: CDR1 SEHNR, CDR2 FQNEAQ (reference sequence). V lost 6 bases to trimming and J lost 5 bases, with 11 bases between them. The record originates from a study of blood T cell repertoires in COVID-19. Study context: Acute and convalescent COVID-19 specimens originated in the United States, Italy and Spain. Nucleic acid was either cDNA or gDNA, and it came from T cells, B-cell-depleted T cells, or PBMCs.

A Seattle source enrolled patients during active infection and followed them longitudinally. The V gene is TRBV7-9, the J gene TRBJ2-1; D is possibly TRBD2 (6 bases). The sequenced sample consisted of peripheral blood. This receptor was obtained from a man aged 60 to 69 with COVID-19, enrolled during active disease. The CDR3 DNA is TGTGCCAGCAGGGGACTGGAGAACAATGAGCAGTTCTTC. Residues: CASRGLENNEQFF.